Presented here are 9 T cell receptor beta chains from one specimen sequenced in a study of control samples from healthy donors and cancer patients. Data came from immunoSEQ multiplex PCR; TCRdb stores just in-frame clones and leaves some out. The table has some 150,000 clones, about 94% seen once. Source material: PBMCs. The origin of the receptors is a man aged 60 to 69 with colorectal cancer.

The V gene is TRBV6-6, the J gene TRBJ1-1, with D possibly matching TRBD1 (6 bases). The CDR3 loop spans 15 amino acids. V lost 2 bases, J lost 5 bases, and 15 bases lay in between. From germline, CDR1 is MNHNY and CDR2 SVGAGI (reference sequence). The CDR3 sequence: CASSYARGGATEAFF. CDR3 nucleotide sequence: TGTGCCAGCAGTTACGCCCGTGGGGGGGCAACTGAAGCTTTCTTT.

This sequence joins TRBV24-1 and TRBJ2-1, with D uncertain. Looked up from germline, CDR1 is KGHDR and CDR2 is SFDVKD. The CDR3 is 15 amino acids. V dropped 3 bases and J dropped 8 bases, with 16 bases sitting between them. The CDR3 sequence: CATSDPRVPVHEQFF. CDR3 in DNA: TGTGCCACCAGTGATCCCCGCGTCCCAGTGCATGAGCAGTTCTTC.

J is TRBJ1-1 and V is TRBV10-3; D is unclear. Germline CDR1 reads ENHRY; CDR2 reads SYGVKD. The V end was cut by 9 bases, the J end by 1 base, with 12 bases between. CDR3 length equals 13 residues. CDR3 sequence: CAIKDGGNTEAFF. For the CDR3, the DNA is TGTGCCATTAAGGACGGAGGGAACACTGAAGCTTTCTTT.

The J gene is TRBJ2-7, the V gene TRBV28; a weak D match, TRBD1 (5 bases). V was pared by 5 bases and J by 6 bases, with 11 bases between. Per the germline V gene, CDR1 is MDHEN and CDR2 is SYDVKM. The CDR3 spans 12 residues. The CDR3 nucleotides read TGTGCCAGCAGTCTTACAGGCGGCGAGCAGTACTTC. Translation: CASSLTGGEQYF.

The chain links TRBV19 to TRBJ2-5; D unresolved. CDR1 is LNHDA, CDR2 SQIVND, per germline (reference sequence). The V end lost 6 bases, the J end lost 5 bases, and 13 bases lay between the germline ends. CDR3 length equals 13 residues. This CDR3 reads CASSITAGETQYF. CDR3 DNA: TGTGCCAGTAGCATCACGGCCGGGGAGACCCAGTACTTC.

V and J are TRBV5-5 and TRBJ2-7; 7 nucleotides match TRBD1. J was trimmed by 3 bases and V by 4 bases; bases with no gene match: 10. CDR1 is SGHKS, CDR2 YYEKEE, per germline (reference sequence). This CDR3 has 15 residues. The CDR3 DNA reads as TGTGCCAGCAGCCACCCGACAGGGACCGTCTACGAGCAGTACTTC. It codes for CASSHPTGTVYEQYF.

This sequence joins TRBV6-5 and TRBJ1-1; tentative D call: TRBD1 (5 bases). Trimming pared 2 bases from V and 0 bases from J, leaving 10 bases between. The CDR3 length is 15 residues. Germline lookup yields CDR1 MNHEY and CDR2 SVGAGI. The CDR3 DNA reads as TGTGCCAGCAGTTACAGCGGGGCGGTGAACACTGAAGCTTTCTTT. Translated: CASSYSGAVNTEAFF.

This chain uses TRBV27 with TRBJ1-2, with D maybe TRBD1 (6 bases). V lost 2 bases and J lost 2, with 9 bases in between. Germline V gene data show CDR1 as MNHEY and CDR2 as SMNVEV (reference sequence). The CDR3 has 14 residues. The CDR3 coding sequence is TGTGCCAGCAGTTTACGGGGGGCAAACTATGGCTACACCTTC. Translating gives CASSLRGANYGYTF.

The V and J genes are TRBV5-1 and TRBJ2-7, with D perhaps being TRBD1 or TRBD2 (5 bases each). The germline V and J ends were trimmed by 2 bases and 3 bases, with 9 bases remaining between them. CDR1 is SGHRS, CDR2 YFSETQ, per germline. The length of the CDR3 is 13 residues. DNA of the CDR3: TGCGCCAGCAGCTTCTCGAGGGGCTACGAGCAGTACTTC. Protein sequence: CASSFSRGYEQYF. The whole variable domain, filled in from reference TRBV5-1 and TRBJ2-7, reads KAGVTQTPRYLIKTRGQQVTLSCSPISGHRSVSWYQQTPGQGLQFLFEYFSETQRNKGNFPGRFSGRQFSNSRSEMNVSTLELGDSALYLCASSFSRGYEQYFGPGTRLTVT.